This is a list of T cell receptor beta chains from one sample in a study of OX40 agonist ivuxolimab in advanced cancers. Data came from immunoSEQ multiplex PCR; TCRdb stores just in-frame clones and leaves some out. The sample includes fewer than 25,000 clones, about 80% of them seen just once. Sequencing used CD4+ or CD8+ T cells sorted from blood, obtained in a trial of the OX40 agonist ivuxolimab. These receptors came from an adult with an advanced solid tumor such as melanoma, head and neck, liver or kidney cancer. Both conserved end residues are part of each CDR3. Each record gives: V gene, clone size, J gene, D gene, CDR3 protein, CDR3 DNA. A D gene is named only where the DNA matches it firmly. Some rows mark clone size as missing; the rest say once, few, many or name a class of expanded clone.

V: TRBV6-4
size: NA
J: TRBJ2-3
D: NA
CDR3: CASSEGPSTDTQYF
DNA: TGTGCCAGCAGTGAGGGGCCTAGCACAGATACGCAGTATTTT

V: TRBV28
size: NA
J: TRBJ1-2
D: TRBD1
CDR3: CASSPVPGGSKNYGYTF
DNA: TGTGCCAGCAGTCCTGTTCCAGGGGGGAGTAAAAACTATGGCTACACCTTC

V: TRBV9
size: NA
J: TRBJ2-1
D: TRBD1
CDR3: CASSAGGVGEQFF
DNA: TGTGCCAGCAGCGCAGGGGGCGTTGGTGAGCAGTTCTTC

V: TRBV4-1
size: NA
J: TRBJ1-2
D: NA
CDR3: CASSQGTVGYTF
DNA: TGCGCCAGCAGCCAAGGGACAGTTGGCTACACCTTC

V: TRBV7-8
size: NA
J: TRBJ2-7
D: NA
CDR3: CASSLAGGSAEEQYF
DNA: TGTGCCAGCAGCTTAGCCGGGGGTTCCGCGGAGGAGCAGTACTTC

V: TRBV28
size: NA
J: TRBJ2-7
D: NA
CDR3: CASSLTASYEQYF
DNA: TGTGCCAGCAGTTTAACGGCTTCCTACGAGCAGTACTTC

V: TRBV7-2
size: NA
J: TRBJ2-7
D: NA
CDR3: CASSFFAYEQYF
DNA: TGTGCCAGCAGCTTCTTTGCCTACGAGCAGTACTTC

V: TRBV7-8
size: NA
J: TRBJ2-1
D: NA
CDR3: CASSFPLTGSHNEQFF
DNA: TGTGCCAGCAGCTTTCCCTTAACCGGGTCCCACAATGAGCAGTTCTTC

V: TRBV2
size: NA
J: TRBJ2-7
D: NA
CDR3: CASRYYEQYF
DNA: TGTGCCAGCAGATATTACGAGCAGTACTTC

V: TRBV9
size: once
J: TRBJ2-1
D: NA
CDR3: CASSLSGGTFTNEQFF
DNA: TGTGCCAGCAGCCTAAGTGGGGGAACCTTCACAAATGAGCAGTTCTTC

V: TRBV25-1
size: large
J: TRBJ1-3
D: NA
CDR3: CASSPSGNTIYF
DNA: TGTGCCAGCAGTCCCTCTGGAAACACCATATATTTT

V: TRBV30
size: NA
J: TRBJ2-1
D: TRBD1
CDR3: CARGDRDSYNEQFF
DNA: TGTGCCCGCGGGGACAGGGACTCCTACAATGAGCAGTTCTTC

V: TRBV7-9
size: NA
J: TRBJ2-7
D: NA
CDR3: CASSPYVGGRPREQYF
DNA: TGTGCCAGCAGCCCCTACGTCGGTGGTAGACCCCGCGAGCAGTACTTC

V: TRBV4-1
size: once
J: TRBJ2-2
D: NA
CDR3: CASSHLTGSTGELFF
DNA: TGCGCCAGCAGCCACCTAACAGGGAGCACCGGGGAGCTGTTTTTT

V: TRBV6-5
size: few
J: TRBJ1-5
D: NA
CDR3: CASSPNQPQHF
DNA: TGTGCCAGCAGTCCCAATCAGCCCCAGCATTTT

V: TRBV14
size: NA
J: TRBJ2-5
D: NA
CDR3: CASSQVEGQRETQYF
DNA: TGTGCCAGCAGCCAAGTGGAGGGCCAAAGAGAGACCCAGTACTTC

V: TRBV6-1
size: NA
J: TRBJ2-1
D: TRBD2
CDR3: CASRPLAGGPNEQFF
DNA: TGTGCCAGCAGACCTCTAGCGGGAGGGCCGAATGAGCAGTTCTTC

V: TRBV15
size: NA
J: TRBJ2-3
D: NA
CDR3: CATSRREIGTDTQYF
DNA: TGTGCCACCAGCAGGAGGGAGATTGGTACAGATACGCAGTATTTT

V: TRBV6-5
size: medium-sized
J: TRBJ1-1
D: NA
CDR3: CASSYGQNTEAFF
DNA: TGTGCCAGCAGTTATGGTCAGAACACTGAAGCTTTCTTT

V: TRBV5-1
size: NA
J: TRBJ2-4
D: NA
CDR3: CASSLSGTAKNIQYF
DNA: TGCGCCAGCAGCTTGTCGGGGACCGCCAAAAACATTCAGTACTTC

V: TRBV9
size: NA
J: TRBJ2-7
D: NA
CDR3: CASSVGSSYEQYF
DNA: TGTGCCAGCAGCGTCGGCAGCTCCTACGAGCAGTACTTC

V: TRBV5-6
size: few
J: TRBJ2-1
D: TRBD1
CDR3: CASSGHTGDEQFF
DNA: TGTGCCAGCAGCGGACACACAGGGGATGAGCAGTTCTTC

V: TRBV28
size: NA
J: TRBJ2-7
D: TRBD2
CDR3: CASSLLPSGNYEQYF
DNA: TGTGCCAGCAGTTTATTACCTAGCGGGAACTACGAGCAGTACTTC

V: TRBV5-1
size: NA
J: TRBJ2-7
D: NA
CDR3: CASSLGSERSYEQYF
DNA: TGCGCCAGCAGCTTGGGATCGGAGCGCTCCTACGAGCAGTACTTC

V: TRBV7-6
size: NA
J: TRBJ2-7
D: NA
CDR3: CASSTRPGQRTTYEQYF
DNA: TGTGCCAGCAGCACACGCCCCGGACAGCGGACTACCTACGAGCAGTACTTC

V: TRBV11-2
size: few
J: TRBJ1-5
D: NA
CDR3: CASSLGSNQPQHF
DNA: TGTGCCAGCAGCTTAGGAAGCAATCAGCCCCAGCATTTT

V: TRBV5-1
size: NA
J: TRBJ2-2
D: TRBD1
CDR3: CASSLAKTGGNTGELFF
DNA: TGCGCCAGCAGCTTGGCAAAGACAGGGGGCAACACCGGGGAGCTGTTTTTT

V: TRBV25-1
size: NA
J: TRBJ1-3
D: NA
CDR3: CASSEFTGNTIYF
DNA: TGTGCCAGCAGTGAATTCACTGGAAACACCATATATTTT

V: TRBV6-5
size: NA
J: TRBJ2-5
D: NA
CDR3: CASSYSRSQTQYF
DNA: TGTGCCAGCAGTTACTCCCGGTCCCAGACCCAGTACTTC

V: TRBV27
size: few
J: TRBJ2-6
D: TRBD2
CDR3: CASSSYWASGSGTGANVLTF
DNA: TGTGCCAGCAGTTCTTATTGGGCTAGCGGGAGTGGAACTGGGGCCAACGTCCTGACTTTC

V: TRBV19
size: NA
J: TRBJ2-7
D: TRBD2
CDR3: CASSISAGGSYEQYF
DNA: TGTGCCAGTAGTATCTCGGCGGGAGGGTCCTACGAGCAGTACTTC

V: TRBV28
size: NA
J: TRBJ2-2
D: NA
CDR3: CASSLIANTGELFF
DNA: TGTGCCAGCAGTTTAATAGCGAACACCGGGGAGCTGTTTTTT

V: TRBV9
size: few
J: TRBJ2-7
D: NA
CDR3: CASSDSREGSYEQYF
DNA: TGTGCCAGCAGTGATAGTAGGGAAGGCTCTTACGAGCAGTACTTC

V: TRBV5-5
size: NA
J: TRBJ1-1
D: NA
CDR3: CASSLEWGLNTEAFF
DNA: TGTGCCAGCAGCTTGGAATGGGGTTTGAACACTGAAGCTTTCTTT

V: TRBV27
size: NA
J: TRBJ2-1
D: TRBD1
CDR3: CASSVGQGATWNEQFF
DNA: TGTGCCAGCAGCGTTGGACAGGGGGCGACCTGGAATGAGCAGTTCTTC

V: TRBV13
size: NA
J: TRBJ2-7
D: NA
CDR3: CASSLSSIYEQYF
DNA: TGTGCCAGCAGCTTGAGTAGTATATACGAGCAGTACTTC

V: TRBV28
size: NA
J: TRBJ2-7
D: NA
CDR3: CASSLTGLSYEQYF
DNA: TGTGCCAGCAGTTTGACGGGCCTCTCCTACGAGCAGTACTTC

V: TRBV6-5
size: NA
J: TRBJ2-7
D: NA
CDR3: CASSERGFEQYF
DNA: TGTGCCAGCAGTGAAAGGGGGTTCGAGCAGTACTTC

V: TRBV5-4
size: NA
J: TRBJ2-2
D: TRBD1
CDR3: CASTTRTGVTGELFF
DNA: TGTGCCAGCACCACCCGGACAGGGGTCACCGGGGAGCTGTTTTTT

V: TRBV6-1
size: NA
J: TRBJ2-5
D: TRBD2
CDR3: CASSKASGSQETQYF
DNA: TGTGCCAGCAGTAAAGCTAGCGGGAGCCAAGAGACCCAGTACTTC

V: TRBV6-5
size: NA
J: TRBJ2-7
D: TRBD2
CDR3: CASRLSGGSSYEQYF
DNA: TGTGCCAGCAGGCTCAGCGGGGGAAGCTCCTACGAGCAGTACTTC

V: TRBV7-9
size: NA
J: TRBJ2-1
D: TRBD2
CDR3: CASSRGGTRHEQFF
DNA: TGTGCCAGCAGCCGGGGAGGGACTAGACATGAGCAGTTCTTC

V: TRBV7-9
size: NA
J: TRBJ2-7
D: NA
CDR3: CASSSPGTVSYEQYF
DNA: TGTGCCAGCAGCTCGCCCGGGACCGTCTCCTACGAGCAGTACTTC

V: TRBV27
size: NA
J: TRBJ2-3
D: NA
CDR3: CASTKTGSTDTQYF
DNA: TGTGCCAGCACCAAGACAGGTAGCACAGATACGCAGTATTTT

V: TRBV5-4
size: few
J: TRBJ2-1
D: TRBD2
CDR3: CASSPLAESSYNEQFF
DNA: TGTGCCAGCAGCCCACTAGCGGAGAGCTCCTACAATGAGCAGTTCTTC

V: TRBV5-1
size: NA
J: TRBJ2-3
D: TRBD2
CDR3: CASSLASGRGTDTQYF
DNA: TGCGCCAGCAGCTTGGCTAGCGGGAGGGGCACAGATACGCAGTATTTT

V: TRBV6-5
size: NA
J: TRBJ2-6
D: NA
CDR3: CASSQQGSGANVLTF
DNA: TGTGCCAGCAGTCAACAGGGCTCTGGGGCCAACGTCCTGACTTTC

V: TRBV9
size: NA
J: TRBJ2-3
D: TRBD2
CDR3: CASSPSGRPDTQYF
DNA: TGTGCCAGCAGCCCTTCCGGGAGGCCAGATACGCAGTATTTT

V: TRBV6-1
size: NA
J: TRBJ2-1
D: NA
CDR3: CASSEGSYNEQFF
DNA: TGTGCCAGCAGTGAAGGGTCCTACAATGAGCAGTTCTTC

V: TRBV30
size: NA
J: TRBJ2-3
D: NA
CDR3: CAWTTGTRATDTQYF
DNA: TGTGCCTGGACAACGGGGACCCGAGCCACAGATACGCAGTATTTT

V: TRBV7-9
size: NA
J: TRBJ2-5
D: NA
CDR3: CASGGRQETQYF
DNA: TGTGCCAGCGGCGGAAGACAAGAGACCCAGTACTTC

V: TRBV7-9
size: NA
J: TRBJ2-7
D: NA
CDR3: CASSLGLGGGSESSYEQYF
DNA: TGTGCCAGCAGCTTAGGTTTGGGGGGCGGTAGTGAAAGCTCCTACGAGCAGTACTTC

V: TRBV27
size: NA
J: TRBJ2-7
D: TRBD2
CDR3: CASSYSGSGYEQYF
DNA: TGTGCCAGCTCCTATAGCGGGAGTGGCTACGAGCAGTACTTC

V: TRBV2
size: few
J: TRBJ1-2
D: NA
CDR3: CASSESGYTF
DNA: TGTGCCAGCAGTGAATCTGGCTACACCTTC

V: TRBV7-2
size: NA
J: TRBJ2-7
D: TRBD2
CDR3: CASSLQAGGLIYEQYF
DNA: TGTGCCAGCAGCTTACAGGCGGGAGGGTTAATCTACGAGCAGTACTTC

V: TRBV5-1
size: once
J: TRBJ1-4
D: TRBD1
CDR3: CASSSSSGTESEKLFF
DNA: TGCGCCAGCAGCTCAAGTTCCGGGACAGAAAGTGAAAAACTGTTTTTT

V: TRBV4-1
size: NA
J: TRBJ1-5
D: TRBD1
CDR3: CASSQTLDRVKPQHF
DNA: TGCGCCAGCAGCCAAACCTTGGACAGGGTAAAGCCCCAGCATTTT